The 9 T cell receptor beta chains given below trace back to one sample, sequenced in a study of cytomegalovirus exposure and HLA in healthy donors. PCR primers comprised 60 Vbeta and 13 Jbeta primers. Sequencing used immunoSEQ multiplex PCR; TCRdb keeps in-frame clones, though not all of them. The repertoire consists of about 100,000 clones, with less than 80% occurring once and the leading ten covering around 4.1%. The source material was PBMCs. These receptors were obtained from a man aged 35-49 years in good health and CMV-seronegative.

The DNA for the CDR3 is TGCAGCGTTGGTTCAGGGAATGAAAAACTGTTTTTT. It yields the protein CSVGSGNEKLFF. The V gene is TRBV29-1, the J gene TRBJ1-4; D possibly corresponds to TRBD1 (5 bases). Trimming shortened V by 4 bases and J by 5 bases, and 8 bases separated the two germline ends. The CDR3 loop spans 12 amino acids. From germline, CDR1 is SQVTM and CDR2 ANQGSEA.

The CDR3 sequence: CASSLLFGEQFF. The CDR3 DNA reads as TGTGCCAGCAGCTTACTTTTCGGGGAGCAGTTCTTC. This chain uses TRBV11-1 with TRBJ2-1; D remains ambiguous. Germline values: CDR1 SGHAT, CDR2 FQDESV (reference sequence). Trimming removed 2 bases from V and 10 bases from J, with 9 bases in between. There are 12 residues in the CDR3.

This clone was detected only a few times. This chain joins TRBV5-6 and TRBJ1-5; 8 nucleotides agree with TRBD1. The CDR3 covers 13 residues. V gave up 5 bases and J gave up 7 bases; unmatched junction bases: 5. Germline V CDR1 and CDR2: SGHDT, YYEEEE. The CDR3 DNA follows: TGTGCCAGCAGGGGGACAGGAGAACAGCCCCAGCATTTT. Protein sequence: CASRGTGEQPQHF.

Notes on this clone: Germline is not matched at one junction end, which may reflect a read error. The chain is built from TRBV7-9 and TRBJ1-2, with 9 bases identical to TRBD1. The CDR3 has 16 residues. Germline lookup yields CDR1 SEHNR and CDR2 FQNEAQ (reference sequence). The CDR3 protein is CSSSVQGAGSFASYTF. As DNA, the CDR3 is TGTTCCAGCAGCGTACAGGGGGCAGGGTCATTCGCGAGCTACACCTTC.

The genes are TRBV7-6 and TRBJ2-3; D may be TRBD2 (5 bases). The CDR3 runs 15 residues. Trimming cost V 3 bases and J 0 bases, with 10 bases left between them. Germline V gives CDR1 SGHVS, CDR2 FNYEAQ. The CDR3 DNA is TGTGCCAGCAGCTTCCTAACGGGGAGCACAGATACGCAGTATTTT. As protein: CASSFLTGSTDTQYF. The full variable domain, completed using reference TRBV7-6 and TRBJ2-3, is GAGVSQSPRYKVTKRGQDVALRCDPISGHVSLYWYRQALGQGPEFLTYFNYEAQQDKSGLPNDRFSAERPEGSISTLTIQRTEQRDSAMYRCASSFLTGSTDTQYFGPGTRLTVL.

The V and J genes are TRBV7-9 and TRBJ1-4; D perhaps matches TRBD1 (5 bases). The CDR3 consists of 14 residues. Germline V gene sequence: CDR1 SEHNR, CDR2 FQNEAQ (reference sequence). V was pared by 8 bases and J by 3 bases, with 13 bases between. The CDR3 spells CASGGGGSNEKLFF. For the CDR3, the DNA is TGTGCCAGCGGGGGGGGAGGATCTAATGAAAAACTGTTTTTT.

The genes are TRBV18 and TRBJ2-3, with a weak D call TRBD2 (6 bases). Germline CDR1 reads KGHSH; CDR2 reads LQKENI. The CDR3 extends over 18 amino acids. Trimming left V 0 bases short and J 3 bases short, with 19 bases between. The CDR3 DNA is TGTGCCAGCTCACCACCGAGTACTAGCCGGTTGGGTACAGATACGCAGTATTTT. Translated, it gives CASSPPSTSRLGTDTQYF.

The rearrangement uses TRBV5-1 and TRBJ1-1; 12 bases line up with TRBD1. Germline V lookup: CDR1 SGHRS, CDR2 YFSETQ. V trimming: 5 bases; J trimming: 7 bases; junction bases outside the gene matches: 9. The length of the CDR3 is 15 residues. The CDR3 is CASRSSGQGADEAFF. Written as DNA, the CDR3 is TGCGCCAGCAGGTCTTCGGGACAGGGGGCTGATGAAGCTTTCTTT.

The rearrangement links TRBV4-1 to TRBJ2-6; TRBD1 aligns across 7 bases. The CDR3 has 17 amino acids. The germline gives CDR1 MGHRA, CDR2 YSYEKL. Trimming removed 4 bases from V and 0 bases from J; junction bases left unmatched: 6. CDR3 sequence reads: CASSPQGESSGANVLTF. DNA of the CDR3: TGCGCCAGCAGCCCCCAGGGGGAAAGCTCTGGGGCCAACGTCCTGACTTTC.